This T cell receptor (beta chain) was sequenced in a study of blood T cell repertoires in COVID-19. This CDR3 has 15 amino acids. V was cut by 1 base and J by 2 bases, with 12 bases left in between. CDR1 SGHDT and CDR2 YYEEEE come from the germline V gene. Across about 22 US areas, participants ranged in age from roughly 18 to 95 years. Cohort allocation depended upon clinical history that participants reported. How the authors handled the data: For nucleated cells, counts were estimated from reference gene primer amplification. Only in-frame clones appear in the TCRdb table, and some are missing; sequencing was by immunoSEQ multiplex PCR. That table supplies the V and J calls and clone size; D and trimming were determined from the DNA. The table has hundreds of thousands of clones, around 82% seen once. This clone was counted between two and nine times.

The TCR comes from a woman in her thirties or forties who had been exposed to COVID-19. The specimen was PBMCs or T cells enriched from blood (not recorded which). This chain uses TRBV5-6 with TRBJ2-5; D is unresolved. This chain's CDR3 is CASSLPRRPQETQYF. In nucleotides, the CDR3 is TGTGCCAGCAGCTTGCCTAGGCGACCGCAAGAGACCCAGTACTTC.